The subject of this entry is one T cell receptor (beta chain). The antigen is unknown. Libraries were prepared by immunoSEQ multiplex PCR; TCRdb keeps only in-frame clonotypes and omits some of them. The sample carries under 45,000 clones, around two thirds recorded once. This entry is derived from a study of early stage breast cancer tumors. About the study: Samples were sequenced at approximately 9-fold average coverage.

The germline gives CDR1 KGHSH, CDR2 LQKENI. V was shortened by 2 bases and J by 4 bases, with 10 bases between the two germline ends. The CDR3 loop spans 14 amino acids. General observations from the study: Bulk DNA sequencing of unsorted cells missed chain pairing and markers. Most shared enriched TCRB sequences were commonly generated ones.

This clonotype was obtained from a person aged 45 to 60 with breast cancer. V usage is TRBV18 and J usage is TRBJ2-3; a possible D gene is TRBD1 (6 bases). The sample taken for sequencing was blood. The DNA for the CDR3 is TGTGCCAGCTCACCATTAACAGGGTCAGATACGCAGTATTTT. This codes for CASSPLTGSDTQYF.